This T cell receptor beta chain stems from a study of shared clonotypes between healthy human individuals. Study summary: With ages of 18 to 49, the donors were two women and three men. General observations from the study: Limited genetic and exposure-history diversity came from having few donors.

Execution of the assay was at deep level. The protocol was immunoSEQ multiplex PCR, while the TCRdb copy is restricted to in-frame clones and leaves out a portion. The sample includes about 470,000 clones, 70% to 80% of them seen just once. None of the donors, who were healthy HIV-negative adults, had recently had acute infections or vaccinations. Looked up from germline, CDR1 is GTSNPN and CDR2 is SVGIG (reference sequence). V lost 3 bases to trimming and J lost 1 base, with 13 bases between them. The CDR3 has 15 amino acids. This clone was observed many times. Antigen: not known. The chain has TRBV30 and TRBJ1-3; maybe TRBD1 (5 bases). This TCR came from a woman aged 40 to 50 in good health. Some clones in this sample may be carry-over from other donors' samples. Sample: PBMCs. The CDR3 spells CAWSPLGGSGNTIYF. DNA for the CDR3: TGTGCCTGGAGCCCCCTGGGGGGTTCTGGAAACACCATATATTTT. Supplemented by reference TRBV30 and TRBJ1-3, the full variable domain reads SQTIHQWPATLVQPVGSPLSLECTVEGTSNPNLYWYRQAAGRGLQLLFYSVGIGQISSEVPQNLSASRPQDRQFILSSKKLLLSDSGFYLCAWSPLGGSGNTIYFGEGSWLTVV.